The clone carrying this T cell receptor (beta chain) was observed many times. Its antigen is unidentified. From RNA transcripts, TCR beta CDR3 regions were amplified. The HTBI primer set served for first-round RT-PCR of the TCR CDR3. Each CDR3 protein is one row after TCRdb ran MiXCR on the multiplex PCR reads. The data contain 250,000 or so distinct CDR3 sequences, 13% to 15% of them seen just once; the ten biggest clones take up around 31%. The source of the PBMCs was less than 12 ml of fresh peripheral blood. The data stem from a study of T cells in Graves' hyperthyroidism and ophthalmopathy. Study in general: The blood sample was taken at first diagnosis, before treatment began.

General study results and limits: Researchers report that a 13 V-J model separated ophthalmopathy from stable hyperthyroidism. Ophthalmopathy got predicted by the model a median approximately 6.3 months before its onset.

Trimming shortened V by 5 bases and J by 1 base, and 14 bases separated the two germline ends. CDR3 size: 16 residues. Germline CDR1 reads MNHNS; CDR2 reads SASEGT. This chain connects TRBV6-1 to TRBJ2-2, with D perhaps TRBD2 (6 bases). Sequenced sample: blood. This TCR was recovered from a woman in her forties or fifties with Graves' hyperthyroidism that later progressed to Graves' ophthalmopathy. The DNA for the CDR3 is TGTGCCAGCAGTTCCGGGGGAGGCGTGAACACCGGGGAGCTGTTTTTT. It is translated as CASSSGGGVNTGELFF.